This record concerns one T cell receptor beta chain sequence. This entry comes from a study of PD-L1 blockade in urothelial cancer. Measured with immunoSEQ multiplex PCR; TCRdb has only the in-frame clones, and not every one. The sample has tens of thousands of clones; around 82% are singletons. V trimming: 7 bases; J trimming: 4 bases; junction bases outside the gene matches: 5. From germline, CDR1 is SNHLY and CDR2 FYNNEI. The length of the CDR3 is 13 residues. Here the sequenced sample was PBMCs, taken around atezolizumab (anti-PD-L1) treatment. This receptor was identified in a man in his sixties or seventies with urothelial cancer. This sequence joins TRBV2 and TRBJ2-5, with TRBD1 identical over 8 bases. The CDR3 DNA is TGTGCCAGCAAGTCAGGGGGCGGAGAGACCCAGTACTTC. The encoded protein is CASKSGGGETQYF.